This TCR beta chain originates from a study of blood T cell repertoires in COVID-19. Measured with immunoSEQ multiplex PCR; TCRdb has only the in-frame clones, and not every one. The profile shows about 190,000 clones, around 84% of them singletons. CDR1 and CDR2 (germline): MDHEN, SYDVKM. The length of the CDR3 is 15 residues. Trimming left V 6 bases short and J 6 bases short, with 19 bases between. The rearrangement joins TRBV28 to TRBJ2-3; D perhaps matches TRBD2 (6 bases). The origin of this receptor is a human donor in a cohort sampled during active COVID-19. Sequencing was carried out using peripheral blood. CDR3 bases: TGTGCCAGCAGCCCCCGGCGGGGCCCCTCGGATACGCAGTATTTT. This sequence encodes CASSPRRGPSDTQYF.